These 8 T cell receptor beta chains were sequenced from one sample in a study of T cells in Graves' hyperthyroidism and ophthalmopathy. Amplification yielded TCR beta CDR3 regions, with RNA transcripts as the source. In the first-round RT-PCR of the TCR CDR3, the HTBI primer set was used. TCRdb passed the multiplex PCR reads through MiXCR, listing each CDR3 protein once. The sample lists under 400,000 distinct CDR3 sequences; around 18% were seen once. Sequencing was carried out using blood. The receptors originated from a woman aged 40-49 years with Graves' ophthalmopathy.

This clonotype has at least ten counts. A much larger clone differs from this one at a single base, so this may be a read error. This rearrangement joins TRBV6-5 to TRBJ1-5; D gene unclear. Trimming pared 0 bases from V and 3 bases from J, leaving 6 bases between. CDR3 size: 14 residues. The germline V gene has CDR1 MNHEY and CDR2 SVGAGI. The CDR3 protein is CASSYSGINQPQHF. CDR3 coding DNA: TGTGCCAGCAGTTACTCAGGGATCAATCAGCCCCAGCATTTT.

This clonotype was recorded many times. V usage is TRBV7-2 and J usage is TRBJ1-1; 9 bases are shared with TRBD1. The CDR3 loop spans 15 amino acids. CDR1 and CDR2 from the germline V gene are SGHTA and FQGNSA. The trim removed 5 bases at V and 4 bases at J, leaving 8 bases unmatched. The CDR3: CASSLRGTGSTEAFF. The CDR3 DNA is TGTGCCAGCAGCCTTCGAGGGACAGGGTCCACTGAAGCTTTCTTT. Variable domain in full (rest from reference TRBV7-2 and TRBJ1-1): GAGVSQSPSNKVTEKGKDVELRCDPISGHTALYWYRQSLGQGLEFLIYFQGNSAPDKSGLPSDRFSAERTGGSVSTLTIQRTQQEDSAVYLCASSLRGTGSTEAFFGQGTRLTVV.

In its sample, this clonotype was seen many times. The chain links TRBV6-1 to TRBJ1-3; the D gene is possibly TRBD1 (5 bases). The CDR3 length is 15 residues. V was cut by 5 bases and J by 3 bases, with 14 bases left in between. The germline CDR1 and CDR2 sequences are MNHNS and SASEGT. The CDR3 sequence: CASSPGFSSGNTIYF. For the CDR3, the DNA is TGTGCCAGCAGTCCAGGGTTTTCAAGTGGAAACACCATATATTTT.

This clonotype was seen many times. The rearrangement uses TRBV5-1 and TRBJ1-2; no clear D. V shed 0 bases and J shed 8 bases, with 14 bases lying between them. CDR1 and CDR2 (germline): SGHRS, YFSETQ. The CDR3 loop spans 14 amino acids. DNA for the CDR3: TGCGCCAGCAGCTTGGTTATGAACCAGGAGGGCTACACCTTC. It codes for CASSLVMNQEGYTF.

This clonotype was seen ten or more times. The chain has TRBV4-1 and TRBJ2-7; 10 bases match TRBD2. CDR3 size: 16 residues. Germline trimming cut 0 bases from V and 0 bases from J; bases unmatched to any gene: 2. Germline V gives CDR1 MGHRA, CDR2 YSYEKL. The DNA for the CDR3 is TGCGCCAGCAGCCAAGATCCTAGCGGGAGCTCCTACGAGCAGTACTTC. Translation: CASSQDPSGSSYEQYF.

This clonotype was recorded at least ten times. The chain uses TRBV7-8 and TRBJ1-5; D uncertain. V lost 8 bases and J lost 4, with 12 bases in between. CDR1 is SGHVS and CDR2 is FQNEAQ in the germline V gene. The CDR3 runs to 13 residues. The CDR3 is CASGISLNQPQHF. The CDR3 region has the DNA TGTGCCAGCGGAATATCTCTTAATCAGCCCCAGCATTTT.

There are many counts of this clonotype. The J gene is TRBJ2-1, the V gene TRBV6-2 or TRBV6-3, with D perhaps matching TRBD2 (7 bases). Germline-derived CDR1 and CDR2 are MNHEY and SVGEGT. Trimming took 6 bases from V and 6 from J, leaving 18 bases between them. The CDR3 runs to 15 residues. CDR3 DNA: TGTGCCAGCAGAGGGGGGGGGTCACTGGCCAATGAGCAGTTCTTC. It encodes CASRGGGSLANEQFF.

This clonotype showed up many times. The chain couples TRBV7-2 to TRBJ2-7; D call uncertain. The CDR3 length is 12 residues. V was shortened by 5 bases and J by 4 bases, with 9 bases between the two germline ends. From germline, CDR1 is SGHTA and CDR2 FQGNSA. CDR3 DNA: TGTGCCAGCAGCCCACACCAGTACGAGCAGTACTTC. Encoded protein: CASSPHQYEQYF.